The clone carrying this T cell receptor beta chain was observed many times. The CDR3 length is 17 residues. V was pared by 4 bases and J by 8 bases, with 24 bases between. Germline-derived CDR1 and CDR2 are SGHRS and YFSETQ. From around 440 ng of RNA, a library with molecular barcoded alpha/delta and beta/gamma adaptors was made. TCRdb analysed the reads with MiXCR anew, one entry per CDR3 protein. The sample lists about 38,000 distinct CDR3 sequences, around 13% occurring once. The data are from a study of read filtering for tumor transcriptome and immune sequencing. This chain links TRBV5-1 with TRBJ1-4; tentative D call: TRBD1 (5 bases). The sequenced sample consisted of a population of CD138-negative cells sorted from bone marrow. The origin of this receptor is a donor aged 40 or over with multiple myeloma. CDR3 protein: CASSESPGRTIEEKLFF. CDR3 bases: TGCGCCAGCAGCGAGTCACCGGGACGAACAATCGAGGAAAAACTGTTTTTT. Full variable domain (missing parts from reference TRBV5-1 and TRBJ1-4): KAGVTQTPRYLIKTRGQQVTLSCSPISGHRSVSWYQQTPGQGLQFLFEYFSETQRNKGNFPGRFSGRQFSNSRSEMNVSTLELGDSALYLCASSESPGRTIEEKLFFGSGTQLSVL.